A single sample gave rise to the 28 T cell receptor beta chains below, sequenced in a study of T cells in Graves' hyperthyroidism and ophthalmopathy. From RNA transcripts, TCR beta CDR3 regions were amplified. With the HTBI primer set, the TCR CDR3 went through a first round of RT-PCR. Via MiXCR, TCRdb re-called the multiplex PCR reads, giving one row per CDR3 protein. This table holds 370,000 or so distinct CDR3 sequences, about 13% found once. The sequencing input was blood. Receptors were obtained from a young man with Graves' hyperthyroidism that later progressed to Graves' ophthalmopathy.

Notes on this clonotype: Because it lacks the conserved phenylalanine or tryptophan at the end, this CDR3 is likely a read error. The chain uses TRBV12-3 or TRBV12-4 and TRBJ2-7, with D possibly being TRBD1 or TRBD2 (6 bases each). The CDR3 runs 13 residues. V was pared by 5 bases and J by 0 bases, with 8 bases between. CDR3 nucleotides: TGTGCCAGCAGTAGGGGGGCCTCCTACGAGCAGTACCTC. It encodes CASSRGASYEQYL.

Details on this clonotype: The junction does not match germline at one end; this may be a read error. The rearrangement uses TRBV10-3 and TRBJ2-1; 10 bases match TRBD1. Germline CDR1 and CDR2: ENHRY and SYGVKD. This CDR3 comprises 16 residues. CDR3 nucleotides: TGTGCCACCAGTCCCGGGACAGGGGAAAGCTACAATGAGCAGTTCTTC. It codes for CATSPGTGESYNEQFF.

The rearrangement uses TRBV6-6 and TRBJ2-4, with D maybe TRBD1 (5 bases). This CDR3 has 14 residues. With 0 bases removed from V and 5 bases from J, the gap between germline ends came to 8 bases. Germline CDR1 and CDR2: MNHNY and SVGAGI (reference sequence). CDR3 region: CASSYSTEENIQYF. In DNA, the CDR3 is TGTGCCAGCAGTTACTCGACAGAAGAAAACATTCAGTACTTC.

Many counts were recorded for this clonotype. This sequence joins TRBV11-2 and TRBJ2-7, with 8 positions matching TRBD1. Germline assignment: CDR1 SGHAT and CDR2 FQNNGV. V dropped 4 bases and J dropped 1; count of bases not matched to a gene: 6. The CDR3 covers 15 residues. Here the CDR3 DNA reads TGTGCCAGCAGCTACCGGGACAGGCTGTCCTACGAGCAGTACTTC. Protein product: CASSYRDRLSYEQYF.

This clonotype was observed at least ten times. This rearrangement joins TRBV12-3 or TRBV12-4 to TRBJ2-5; TRBD1 matches 12 bases. CDR3 length: 14 amino acids. Trimming removed 8 bases from V and 4 bases from J; junction bases left unmatched: 5. In nucleotides, the CDR3 is TGTGCCAGCTGGGGACAGGGGGCTGGAGAGACCCAGTACTTC. Translated, it gives CASWGQGAGETQYF.

The genes are TRBV6-9 and TRBJ1-2, with a weak D call TRBD1 (6 bases). The CDR3 runs 14 residues. The V and J ends lost 3 bases and 2 bases respectively, with 10 bases between them. The germline V gene has CDR1 MNHGY and CDR2 SVAAGI. CDR3 sequence reads: CASSYGGANYGYTF. CDR3 coding DNA: TGTGCCAGCAGTTACGGGGGGGCCAACTATGGCTACACCTTC.

V and J are TRBV3-1 and TRBJ2-7; D might be TRBD2 (5 bases). Germline CDR1 reads LGHDT; CDR2 reads YNNKEL (reference sequence). The CDR3 is 14 amino acids. V gave up 6 bases and J gave up 6 bases, with 18 bases separating them. Here the CDR3 reads CASSPRTLLTEQYF. Here the CDR3 DNA reads TGTGCCAGCAGTCCTAGGACTTTACTGACCGAGCAGTACTTC.

This clonotype showed up many times. The chain joins TRBV11-2 to TRBJ2-5, with TRBD2 matching over 7 bases. Looked up from germline, CDR1 is SGHAT and CDR2 is FQNNGV. The CDR3 length is 15 residues. Trimming at V came to 5 bases and at J to 1 base, leaving 7 bases not matched to a gene. CDR3 sequence (DNA): TGTGCCAGCAGCCCCTTGGGGGGGGTCCAAGAGACCCAGTACTTC. Protein: CASSPLGGVQETQYF.

In this sample, this clonotype turned up many times. The chain uses TRBV2 and TRBJ1-5, with D hard to call. V was clipped by 6 bases and J by 0 bases, with 9 bases between them. The germline gives CDR1 SNHLY, CDR2 FYNNEI. The CDR3 has 14 amino acids. The chain's CDR3 is CASRGLYSNQPQHF. The CDR3 DNA follows: TGTGCCAGCAGAGGACTATATAGCAATCAGCCCCAGCATTTT.

This sequence joins TRBV18 and TRBJ2-3; no clear D. V dropped 1 base and J dropped 0 bases, with 11 bases sitting between them. The CDR3 is made up of 16 amino acids. Germline V gives CDR1 KGHSH, CDR2 LQKENI. DNA of the CDR3: TGTGCCAGCTCACCACTTAAGGCCCCTAGCACAGATACGCAGTATTTT. As protein: CASSPLKAPSTDTQYF.

CDR3 region: CAWWDGYGYTF. DNA for the CDR3: TGTGCCTGGTGGGACGGCTATGGCTACACCTTC. The chain joins TRBV30 to TRBJ1-2, with a weak D call TRBD1 (5 bases). The CDR3 totals 11 residues. CDR1 and CDR2 (germline): GTSNPN, SVGIG (reference sequence). V was clipped by 5 bases and J by 4 bases, with 8 bases between them.

This clonotype was recorded many times. The gene calls are TRBV12-3 or TRBV12-4 and TRBJ1-1; a possible D gene is TRBD1 (6 bases). Trimming took 5 bases from V and 9 from J, leaving 22 bases between them. CDR3 size: 15 residues. This CDR3 reads CASSPTAVGTTKAFF. In nucleotides, the CDR3 is TGTGCCAGCAGTCCCACCGCGGTAGGGACAACTAAAGCTTTCTTT.

The rearrangement uses TRBV4-1 and TRBJ2-1, with 10 bases fitting TRBD2. Trimming cost V 4 bases and J 9 bases; bases outside gene matches: 12. Germline CDR1 reads MGHRA; CDR2 reads YSYEKL. This CDR3 is built from 16 residues. The CDR3 loop is CASSPPRAGGPSEQFF. The CDR3, as DNA: TGCGCCAGCAGCCCCCCAAGAGCGGGGGGGCCTTCTGAGCAGTTCTTC.

This clonotype was seen a handful of times. The V call is TRBV20-1, the J call TRBJ1-4; TRBD1 matches at 7 bases. The germline V gene encodes CDR1 DFQATT and CDR2 SNEGSKA (reference sequence). This CDR3 region has 14 residues. After removal of 5 bases from V and 3 bases from J, the junction contained 6 bases not matched to a gene. CDR3 bases: TGCAGTGCTGATACAGGGGACGCTAATGAAAAACTGTTTTTT. Protein sequence: CSADTGDANEKLFF.

This clonotype has only a few counts. The chain links TRBV5-1 to TRBJ2-7; 7 nucleotides line up with TRBD1. This CDR3 has 14 residues. Germline V gene sequence: CDR1 SGHRS, CDR2 YFSETQ. J was trimmed by 3 bases and V by 2 bases; bases with no gene match: 5. DNA for the CDR3: TGCGCCAGCAGCTTATCGACAGGGTACTACGAGCAGTACTTC. Amino acids: CASSLSTGYYEQYF.

This clonotype was detected many times. V is TRBV5-1 and J is TRBJ1-1; D ambiguous. Deletions cut 7 bases from V and 5 bases from J, with 15 bases between. The CDR3 covers 13 residues. Germline lookup yields CDR1 SGHRS and CDR2 YFSETQ. DNA for the CDR3: TGCGCCAGCGCACACACTAGGGCGACTGAAGCTTTCTTT. It is translated as CASAHTRATEAFF.

The chain uses TRBV4-1 and TRBJ1-1, with D possibly being TRBD1 (6 bases). From germline, CDR1 is MGHRA and CDR2 YSYEKL. The CDR3 sequence is 14 residues long. V gave up 1 base and J gave up 4 bases, with 10 bases separating them. This CDR3 is CASSQVQGPTEAFF. CDR3 nucleotide sequence: TGCGCCAGCAGCCAAGTACAGGGTCCCACTGAAGCTTTCTTT.

This chain links TRBV10-2 with TRBJ2-3, with D maybe TRBD1 (7 bases). The V end was cut by 7 bases, the J end by 6 bases, with 20 bases between. This CDR3 comprises 15 residues. The germline CDR1 and CDR2 sequences are WSHSY and SAAADI. CDR3 nucleotide sequence: TGCGCCAGCACCGACCAGGGGGGCTTCACGGATACGCAGTATTTT. The encoded protein is CASTDQGGFTDTQYF.

Remarks on this clonotype: A read error may explain this, as a much larger clone is one base away. This likely comes from a read error, as the CDR3 has no conserved phenylalanine or tryptophan at its end. The rearrangement joins TRBV27 to TRBJ1-1; D unresolved. This CDR3 is 15 amino acids long. V lost 1 base and J 1 base, leaving 10 bases between the germline ends. Per germline, CDR1 MNHEY and CDR2 SMNVEV (reference sequence). Here the CDR3 reads CASSLYPETNTEAFI. CDR3 in DNA: TGTGCCAGCAGTTTATATCCCGAGACGAACACTGAAGCTTTCATT.

This clonotype has at least ten counts. The CDR3 is CASSPDRQNTEAFF. Here the CDR3 DNA reads TGTGCCAGCAGTCCCGACAGGCAGAACACTGAAGCTTTCTTT. The J gene is TRBJ1-1, the V gene TRBV13, with D perhaps TRBD1 (6 bases). CDR1 and CDR2 (germline): PRHDT, FYEKMQ (reference sequence). V was trimmed by 6 bases and J by 1 base, leaving 12 bases between them. The CDR3 runs 14 residues.

This chain's CDR3 is CASSLRVPNTEAFF. Written as DNA, the CDR3 is TGTGCCAGCAGCTTAAGAGTCCCGAACACTGAAGCTTTCTTT. The rearrangement joins TRBV11-3 to TRBJ1-1; no firm D call. This CDR3 spans 14 amino acids. Germline CDR1 is SGHNT and CDR2 is YENEEA. V was clipped by 2 bases and J by 1 base, with 8 bases between them.

The chain recombines TRBV5-6 with TRBJ2-3; weak D call: TRBD2 (5 bases). Trimming took off 2 bases at V and 0 bases at J, with 10 bases between the two ends. The CDR3 is made up of 15 amino acids. Per the germline V gene, CDR1 is SGHDT and CDR2 is YYEEEE. The CDR3 loop is CASSFRGTSTDTQYF. The CDR3 DNA reads as TGTGCCAGCAGCTTCCGGGGAACTAGCACAGATACGCAGTATTTT.

This clonotype was observed a few times. The chain couples TRBV6-2 or TRBV6-3 to TRBJ1-6; D not resolved. Trimming left V 7 bases short and J 8 bases short, with 9 bases between. This CDR3 comprises 12 residues. CDR1 and CDR2 from the germline V gene are MNHEY and SVGEGT. CDR3 sequence (DNA): TGTGCCAGCAAAGAGGTAGATTCACCCCTCCACTTT. Amino acids: CASKEVDSPLHF.

The sample holds a few counts of this clonotype. The gene calls are TRBV11-3 and TRBJ2-4, with D unresolved. Trimming removed 3 bases at V and 6 bases at J, with 9 bases between. This CDR3 comprises 13 residues. Germline assignment: CDR1 SGHNT and CDR2 YENEEA. The CDR3 nucleotides are TGTGCCAGCAGCTTTGAGGATTTAAACATTCAGTACTTC. It yields the protein CASSFEDLNIQYF.

This clonotype was seen many times. This chain uses TRBV12-3 or TRBV12-4 with TRBJ2-2, with D hard to call. Trimming removed 5 bases from V and 1 base from J, with 8 bases in between. The CDR3 extends over 14 amino acids. The CDR3 here is CASSMKGNTGELFF. CDR3 sequence (DNA): TGTGCCAGCAGTATGAAGGGGAACACCGGGGAGCTGTTTTTT.

V usage is TRBV19 and J usage is TRBJ1-1; D call uncertain. CDR1 and CDR2 from the germline V gene are LNHDA and SQIVND (reference sequence). The ends were cut back, 4 bases at V and 4 bases at J, with 10 bases in the middle. CDR3 length equals 13 residues. The CDR3 bases are TGTGCCAGTAGTACAAATTGGGGCACTGAAGCTTTCTTT. This translates into CASSTNWGTEAFF.

This chain connects TRBV6-5 to TRBJ2-3; D gene unclear. V was clipped by 2 bases and J by 0 bases, with 6 bases between them. CDR1 is MNHEY and CDR2 is SVGAGI in the germline V gene. This CDR3 region has 14 residues. CDR3 in DNA: TGTGCCAGCAGTTACGACTTAAGCACAGATACGCAGTATTTT. This encodes CASSYDLSTDTQYF.

Many counts were recorded for this clonotype. The genes are TRBV5-1 and TRBJ1-1; D perhaps matches TRBD1 (6 bases). The CDR3 length is 15 residues. From germline, CDR1 is SGHRS and CDR2 YFSETQ. V lost 0 bases, J lost 4 bases, and 13 bases lay in between. The CDR3: CASSLAGQSGTEAFF. CDR3 coding DNA: TGCGCCAGCAGCTTGGCCGGACAGAGCGGCACTGAAGCTTTCTTT.